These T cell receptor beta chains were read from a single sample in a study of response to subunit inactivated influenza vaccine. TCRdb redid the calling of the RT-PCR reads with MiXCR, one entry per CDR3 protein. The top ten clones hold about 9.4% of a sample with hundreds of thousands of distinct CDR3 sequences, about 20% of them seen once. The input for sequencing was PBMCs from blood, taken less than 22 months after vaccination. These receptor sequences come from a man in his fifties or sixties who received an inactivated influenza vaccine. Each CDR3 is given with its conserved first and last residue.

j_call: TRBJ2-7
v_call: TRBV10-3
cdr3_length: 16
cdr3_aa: CAISDPMGQGVYEQYF

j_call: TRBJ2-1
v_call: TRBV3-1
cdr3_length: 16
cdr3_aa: CASSPNSGGASTEQFF

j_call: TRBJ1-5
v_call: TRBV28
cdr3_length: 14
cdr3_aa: CASSLSGGVQPQHF

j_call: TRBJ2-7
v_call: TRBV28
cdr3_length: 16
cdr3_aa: CASIRRLGTLSYEQYF

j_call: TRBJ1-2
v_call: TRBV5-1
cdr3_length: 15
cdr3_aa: CASSLSGVLGYGYTF

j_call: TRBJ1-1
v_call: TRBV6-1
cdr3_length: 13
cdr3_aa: CASNRGTNTEAFF

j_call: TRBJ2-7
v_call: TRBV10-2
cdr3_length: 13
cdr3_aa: CASSEAGRYEQYF

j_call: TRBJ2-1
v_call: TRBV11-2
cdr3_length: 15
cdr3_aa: CASSALSGTGNEQFF

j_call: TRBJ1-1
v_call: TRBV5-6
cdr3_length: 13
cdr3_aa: CASSLLGNPEAFF

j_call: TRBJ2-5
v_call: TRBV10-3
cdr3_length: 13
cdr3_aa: CATNSPTQETQYF

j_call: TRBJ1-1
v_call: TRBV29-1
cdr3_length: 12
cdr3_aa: CSARQGRAEAFF

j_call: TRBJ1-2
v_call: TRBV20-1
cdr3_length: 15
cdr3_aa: CSAFHRTGGTYGYTF

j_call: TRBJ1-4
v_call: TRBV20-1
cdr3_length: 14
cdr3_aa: CSAKGEQGRGKLFF